A selection of T cell receptor beta chains follows, all from one sample in a study of blood T cells in healthy people across ages. TCRdb fed the 5' RACE reads into MiXCR, producing one record per CDR3 protein. Among around 1,500,000 distinct CDR3 sequences, about 40% were seen once, and the ten largest hold 7.9%. Sequencing used blood. The source is a woman between 18 and 29 years old in good health. CDR3s include the opening cysteine and the closing phenylalanine or tryptophan. D genes are given only for firm matches. Rows may omit the clone size; those that give it use once, few, many or a size class.

>NA|TRBJ2-7|TRBV5-1|NA
TGCGCCAGCAGCGACAACTCCGCCTACGAGCAGTACTTC
CASSDNSAYEQYF
>NA|TRBJ2-5|TRBV30|NA
TGTGCCTGGACCCCCCTAGGTGATCAAGAGACCCAGTACTTC
CAWTPLGDQETQYF
>NA|TRBJ2-5|TRBV5-1|NA
TGCGCCAGCAGCTTGGGGAACAGGGAAGTGGTCGAGACCCAGTACTTC
CASSLGNREVVETQYF
>TRBD1|TRBJ1-1|TRBV20-1|NA
TGCAGTGCTAGAGATCGGGACAGGGGAACTGAAGCTTTCTTT
CSARDRDRGTEAFF
>NA|TRBJ1-1|TRBV20-1|NA
TGCAGTGCTATTACGGGGGGGGCGGGGACTGAAGCTTTCTTT
CSAITGGAGTEAFF
>NA|TRBJ2-1|TRBV6-1|NA
TGTGCCAGCAATAAAGCGGGTCACGAGCAGTTCTTC
CASNKAGHEQFF
>TRBD2|TRBJ2-5|TRBV10-2|few
TGCGCCACCACACCGGGACTAGCGTATTTGGAGACCCAGTACTTC
CATTPGLAYLETQYF
>NA|TRBJ1-1|TRBV29-1|NA
TGCAGCGGCGAGACAGATGAAGCTTTCTTT
CSGETDEAFF
>TRBD2|TRBJ2-7|TRBV7-2|NA
TGTGCCAGCAGCTTTTCTGTGTCTAGCGGGAGGGCTTCCTACGAGCAGTACTTC
CASSFSVSSGRASYEQYF
>NA|TRBJ2-3|TRBV4-1|NA
TGCGCCAGCAGCGCATCCCCCAAGGTTAGCACAGATACGCAGTATTTT
CASSASPKVSTDTQYF
>TRBD2|TRBJ2-7|TRBV7-9|NA
TGTGCCAGCAGCTACGGACTAGCGGGGACCTACGAGCAGTACTTC
CASSYGLAGTYEQYF
>NA|TRBJ2-3|TRBV3-1|NA
TGTGCCAGCAGCCGCGGGACAAGCACGTATTTT
CASSRGTSTYF
>TRBD2|TRBJ2-2|TRBV11-3|once
TGTGCCAGCTCATTCGCGGGGGGGGAGAGCACCGGGGAGCTGTTTTTT
CASSFAGGESTGELFF
>TRBD2|TRBJ2-1|TRBV5-6|NA
TGTGCCAGCAGTCATGCGGGGGGTGGGTACAATGAGCAGTTCTTC
CASSHAGGGYNEQFF
>NA|TRBJ2-1|TRBV19|NA
TGTGCCAGTAGGGCCCGGGAGTACAATGAGCAGTTCTTC
CASRAREYNEQFF
>NA|TRBJ1-2|TRBV20-1|NA
TGCAGTGCTAGAGCAGGGTTCTATGGCTACACCTTC
CSARAGFYGYTF
>NA|TRBJ1-2|TRBV4-1|NA
TGCGCCAGCAGCCAAGATGTGACAGTCTATGGCTACACCTTC
CASSQDVTVYGYTF
>NA|TRBJ1-2|TRBV19|NA
TGTGCCAGTATCAATGCGCCTGCGGGCTCTGGCTACACCTTC
CASINAPAGSGYTF
>NA|TRBJ2-2|TRBV6-2/TRBV6-3|NA
TGTGCCAGCACCGACCGCATGAGCGCCGGGGAGCTGTTTTTT
CASTDRMSAGELFF
>NA|TRBJ2-1|TRBV20-1|once
TGCAGTGCTAGAGAGGCAGGGGCCCCTGCCAATGAGCAGTTCTTC
CSAREAGAPANEQFF
>NA|TRBJ1-1|TRBV9|few
TGTGCCAGCAGCGTAGTAATGAACACTGAAGCTTTCTTT
CASSVVMNTEAFF
>TRBD2|TRBJ2-1|TRBV24-1|NA
TGTGCCACCAGTGATTCTTCTAGCGGGAGCTACAATGAGCAGTTCTTC
CATSDSSSGSYNEQFF
>NA|TRBJ2-7|TRBV27|NA
TGTGCCAGCAGTCCAAACCCTTATTACGAGCAGTACTTC
CASSPNPYYEQYF
>NA|TRBJ1-4|TRBV3-1|NA
TGTGCCAGCAGCCAAGGGGACACTGAAAAACTGTTTTTT
CASSQGDTEKLFF
>NA|TRBJ1-5|TRBV4-2|few
TGTGCCAGCAGCCAAGATGTAGTTAGCAATCAGCCCCAGCATTTT
CASSQDVVSNQPQHF
>NA|TRBJ2-3|TRBV7-9|NA
TGTGCCAGCAGCTTAGTGGGGCTCGCAGATACGCAGTATTTT
CASSLVGLADTQYF
>NA|TRBJ1-2|TRBV12-3/TRBV12-4|NA
TGTGCCAGCAGTTTAGGGCAGTCTGCTAACTATGGCTACACCTTC
CASSLGQSANYGYTF